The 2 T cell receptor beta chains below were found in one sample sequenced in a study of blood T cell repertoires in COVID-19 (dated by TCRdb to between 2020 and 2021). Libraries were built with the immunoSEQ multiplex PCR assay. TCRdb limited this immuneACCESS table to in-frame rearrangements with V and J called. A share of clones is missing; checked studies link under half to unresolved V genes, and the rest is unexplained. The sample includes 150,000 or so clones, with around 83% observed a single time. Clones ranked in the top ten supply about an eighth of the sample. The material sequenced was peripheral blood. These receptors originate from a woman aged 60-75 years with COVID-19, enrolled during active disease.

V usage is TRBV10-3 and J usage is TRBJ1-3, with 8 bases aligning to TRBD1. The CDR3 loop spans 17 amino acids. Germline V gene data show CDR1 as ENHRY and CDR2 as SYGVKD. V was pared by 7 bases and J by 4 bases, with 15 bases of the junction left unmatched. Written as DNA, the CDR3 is TGTGCCATCAAGGGTCAGGGGGCGACAACCGGAGGAAACACCATATATTTT. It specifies CAIKGQGATTGGNTIYF.

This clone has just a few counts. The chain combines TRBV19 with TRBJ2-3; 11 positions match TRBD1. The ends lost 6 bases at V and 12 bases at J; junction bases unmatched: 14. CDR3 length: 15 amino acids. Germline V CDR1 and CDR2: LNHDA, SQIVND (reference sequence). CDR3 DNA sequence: TGTGCCAGTAGCATTACCGGGACAGGGGGAAATAGACAGTATTTT. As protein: CASSITGTGGNRQYF.